This TCR beta chain was identified in a study of T cells in tuberculosis. Whole-study context: The T cells targeted glucose monomycolate, a mycobacterial lipid, via CD1B.

With 4 bases clipped from V and 4 bases from J, the junction kept 3 bases outside the gene matches. Germline V gene lookup returns CDR1 MNHEY and CDR2 SMNVEV (reference sequence). The CDR3 sequence is 15 residues long. This sample's time point: new active TB diagnosis, blood taken before or within 7 days of starting treatment. TCRdb's table, derived via immunoSEQ multiplex PCR, lists solely in-frame clones and lacks some. The repertoire has tens of thousands of clones, about 85% of them found once; the top ten carry around 14%. About this clone: Its antigen is undetermined.

Notes on the study in general: Smaller alpha distances in active tuberculosis partly reflected shorter CDR3-alpha lengths. Cases with active tuberculosis were adults, while controls were adolescents.

This TCR derives from an adult with tuberculosis. Sequenced material: PBMCs, taken at tuberculosis diagnosis. V and J are TRBV27 and TRBJ2-1, with TRBD2 matching over 11 bases. CDR3 in DNA: TGTGCCAGCAGTTCGGGGACTAGCGGATACAATGAGCAGTTCTTC. Its translation is CASSSGTSGYNEQFF.